This TCR beta chain was observed in a study of T cells in Graves' hyperthyroidism and ophthalmopathy. In its sample, this clonotype was seen many times. RNA transcripts provided the source from which TCR beta CDR3 regions were amplified. The primer set for the first-round RT-PCR of the TCR CDR3 was HTBI. TCRdb processed the multiplex PCR reads anew with MiXCR; each CDR3 protein has one entry. The sample holds nearly 600,000 distinct CDR3 sequences, around 14% seen once. V trimming: 3 bases; J trimming: 3 bases; junction bases outside the gene matches: 4. The CDR3 has 13 amino acids. The V gene's germline CDR1 is DFQATT and CDR2 SNEGSKA (reference sequence). Clinical symptoms, serum thyroxine and TRAb, thyroid ultrasound and orbital computed tomography together formed the diagnostic basis.

The sequenced material came from blood. The rearrangement links TRBV20-1 to TRBJ2-7; 8 positions match TRBD1. The origin of this receptor is a woman aged 25 to 39 with Graves' hyperthyroidism that later progressed to Graves' ophthalmopathy. Here the CDR3 reads CSASPGQGYEQYF. CDR3 nucleotide sequence: TGCAGTGCTAGTCCCGGACAGGGCTACGAGCAGTACTTC.